A selection of T cell receptor beta chains follows, all from one sample in a study of CD8 T cells in ankylosing spondylitis. TCRdb recomputed calls from the 5' RACE reads with MiXCR, one row per CDR3 protein. The data show 35,000 to 50,000 distinct CDR3 sequences, 3% to 4% seen once. Material for sequencing was blood, either unsorted or a sorted T cell fraction (not recorded which). The receptor set was obtained from a female donor with ankylosing spondylitis or in good health (not recorded which). Each CDR3 is given with its conserved first and last residue. A D gene is named only where the DNA matches it firmly. For some rows the clone size is stated as once, few or many, or as a class when expanded; others skip it.

clone_size: many; j_call: TRBJ1-4; v_call: TRBV9; d_call: TRBD1; cdr3_nt: TGTGCCAGCAGCGTAGATGTGACAGGGAGAGAAAAACTGTTTTTT; cdr3_aa: CASSVDVTGREKLFF
clone_size: many; j_call: TRBJ2-1; v_call: TRBV9; d_call: -; cdr3_nt: TGTGCCAGCCACAGCCCCAGGGGTGAGCAGTTCTTC; cdr3_aa: CASHSPRGEQFF
clone_size: many; j_call: TRBJ2-5; v_call: TRBV9; d_call: -; cdr3_nt: TGTGCCAGCAGCACTGGGCCCTACCAAGAGACCCAGTACTTC; cdr3_aa: CASSTGPYQETQYF
clone_size: many; j_call: TRBJ1-2; v_call: TRBV9; d_call: TRBD1; cdr3_nt: TGTGCCAGCAGCGGAGCCGGGACAGCCCTTTTAACCTTC; cdr3_aa: CASSGAGTALLTF
clone_size: many; j_call: TRBJ2-7; v_call: TRBV9; d_call: TRBD1; cdr3_nt: TGTGCCAGCAGCGCGGGACAGGGCTCTGAAGAGCAGTACTTC; cdr3_aa: CASSAGQGSEEQYF
clone_size: many; j_call: TRBJ2-2; v_call: TRBV9; d_call: TRBD2; cdr3_nt: TGTGCCAGCAGCGCTGCCGGCGGGGGAGGGGAGCTGTTTTTT; cdr3_aa: CASSAAGGGGELFF
clone_size: many; j_call: TRBJ1-2; v_call: TRBV23-1; d_call: -; cdr3_nt: TGCGCCAGCAGTCGGGACCTCCGAAGGGATGGCTACACCTTC; cdr3_aa: CASSRDLRRDGYTF
clone_size: many; j_call: TRBJ2-1; v_call: TRBV9; d_call: -; cdr3_nt: TGTGCCAGCAGCGTAGTTGTTCGGGGCTCCTACAATGAGCAGTTCTTC; cdr3_aa: CASSVVVRGSYNEQFF
clone_size: many; j_call: TRBJ2-7; v_call: TRBV9; d_call: -; cdr3_nt: TGTGCCAGCAGCGTAGATGGGGGGCGACCCATCCACGAGCAGTACTTC; cdr3_aa: CASSVDGGRPIHEQYF
clone_size: many; j_call: TRBJ1-2; v_call: TRBV9; d_call: -; cdr3_nt: TGTGCCAGCAGCCCTCCCGGCGGGCAGTATGGCTACACCTTC; cdr3_aa: CASSPPGGQYGYTF
clone_size: many; j_call: TRBJ1-6; v_call: TRBV9; d_call: TRBD1; cdr3_nt: TGTGCCAGCAGCGCGACAGGGGGCCAGTCACCCCTCCACTTT; cdr3_aa: CASSATGGQSPLHF
clone_size: many; j_call: TRBJ2-7; v_call: TRBV9; d_call: -; cdr3_nt: TGTGCCAGCAGCAACCGGGACATCTCCTACGAGCAGTACTTC; cdr3_aa: CASSNRDISYEQYF
clone_size: -; j_call: TRBJ2-2; v_call: TRBV9; d_call: TRBD1; cdr3_nt: TGTGCCAGCAGCTGGACAGGGACTGGGGAGCTGTTTTTT; cdr3_aa: CASSWTGTGELFF
clone_size: many; j_call: TRBJ2-7; v_call: TRBV9; d_call: -; cdr3_nt: TGTGCCAGCAGCGTAACGTACAGAAACTACGAGCAGTACTTC; cdr3_aa: CASSVTYRNYEQYF
clone_size: many; j_call: TRBJ2-7; v_call: TRBV9; d_call: TRBD2; cdr3_nt: TGTGCCAGCAGCCCCATTAGGGAGGGGCTTAGCGAGCAGTACTTC; cdr3_aa: CASSPIREGLSEQYF
clone_size: many; j_call: TRBJ2-7; v_call: TRBV9; d_call: -; cdr3_nt: TGTGCCAGCAGCGTAGACGTAGGGGCGCCCTACGAGCAGTACTTC; cdr3_aa: CASSVDVGAPYEQYF
clone_size: many; j_call: TRBJ2-4; v_call: TRBV9; d_call: -; cdr3_nt: TGTGCCAGCAGCCCCGCTGCGGGCGCTTACCTAGCCAAAAACATTCAGTACTTC; cdr3_aa: CASSPAAGAYLAKNIQYF
clone_size: many; j_call: TRBJ2-2; v_call: TRBV9; d_call: TRBD1; cdr3_nt: TGTGCCAGCAGCGCCCCCGGGACAGGGCACACCGGGGAGCTGTTTTTT; cdr3_aa: CASSAPGTGHTGELFF
clone_size: many; j_call: TRBJ1-5; v_call: TRBV9; d_call: TRBD1; cdr3_nt: TGTGCCAGCAGCGTAGATGGACAGGGGCTCCGTCATCAGCCCCAGCATTTT; cdr3_aa: CASSVDGQGLRHQPQHF
clone_size: many; j_call: TRBJ2-3; v_call: TRBV9; d_call: -; cdr3_nt: TGTGCCAGCAGCCCTCTAGCGATCCCGCCCGATACGCAGTATTTT; cdr3_aa: CASSPLAIPPDTQYF
clone_size: many; j_call: TRBJ2-1; v_call: TRBV9; d_call: TRBD1; cdr3_nt: TGTGCCAGCAGCGACGGGACAGGGGCCTACAATGAGCAGTTCTTC; cdr3_aa: CASSDGTGAYNEQFF
clone_size: many; j_call: TRBJ1-2; v_call: TRBV9; d_call: -; cdr3_nt: TGTGCCAGCAGCACCTATAGGGCGGGGTCTATGGACTACACCTTC; cdr3_aa: CASSTYRAGSMDYTF
clone_size: many; j_call: TRBJ2-5; v_call: TRBV9; d_call: -; cdr3_nt: TGTGCCAGCAGTCGAGACCCGCAAGAGACCCAGTACTTC; cdr3_aa: CASSRDPQETQYF
clone_size: few; j_call: TRBJ2-2; v_call: TRBV9; d_call: TRBD1; cdr3_nt: TGTGCCAGCAGCGTACTAGGACAGGGTGGTTCGTTGTTTTTT; cdr3_aa: CASSVLGQGGSLFF
clone_size: many; j_call: TRBJ2-5; v_call: TRBV9; d_call: TRBD1; cdr3_nt: TGTGCCAGCAGCTTGGGACAGGGGACAGAGACCCAGTACTTC; cdr3_aa: CASSLGQGTETQYF
clone_size: many; j_call: TRBJ2-6; v_call: TRBV9; d_call: -; cdr3_nt: TGTGCCAGCAGCGCAAGGGAGGGACAGGTTCCCTCTGGGGCCAACGTCCTGACTTTC; cdr3_aa: CASSAREGQVPSGANVLTF
clone_size: few; j_call: TRBJ2-2; v_call: TRBV9; d_call: TRBD2; cdr3_nt: TGTGCCAGCAGCGTAGGCGGGGGGGCCAGCACCGGGGAGCTGTTTTTT; cdr3_aa: CASSVGGGASTGELFF
clone_size: many; j_call: TRBJ2-6; v_call: TRBV9; d_call: -; cdr3_nt: TGTGCCAGCAGCGTAATTAGGAGCTCTGGGGCCAACGTCCTGACTTTC; cdr3_aa: CASSVIRSSGANVLTF
clone_size: many; j_call: TRBJ1-2; v_call: TRBV9; d_call: TRBD1; cdr3_nt: TGTGCCAGCAGCGTAGATGGACAGGGAGTCTATGGCTACACCTTC; cdr3_aa: CASSVDGQGVYGYTF
clone_size: many; j_call: TRBJ1-1; v_call: TRBV9; d_call: -; cdr3_nt: TGTGCCAGCAGCGTGAAAGGTGGTGACACTGAAGCTTTCTTT; cdr3_aa: CASSVKGGDTEAFF
clone_size: many; j_call: TRBJ2-1; v_call: TRBV9; d_call: -; cdr3_nt: TGTGCCAGCAGCCGGGCAGGGATGAATGAGCAGTTCTTC; cdr3_aa: CASSRAGMNEQFF
clone_size: many; j_call: TRBJ2-3; v_call: TRBV9; d_call: -; cdr3_nt: TGTGCCAGCAGCGTATTCCCCTCTATTAGCACAGATACGCAGTATTTT; cdr3_aa: CASSVFPSISTDTQYF
clone_size: many; j_call: TRBJ2-7; v_call: TRBV9; d_call: TRBD2; cdr3_nt: TGTGCCAGCAGCGTAGCGGGGACTATTATCGACGAGCAGTACTTC; cdr3_aa: CASSVAGTIIDEQYF
clone_size: many; j_call: TRBJ2-5; v_call: TRBV9; d_call: TRBD2; cdr3_nt: TGTGCCAGCAGCGTAGAAAGCGGGGGGGCCAGGGAGACCCAGTACTTC; cdr3_aa: CASSVESGGARETQYF
clone_size: many; j_call: TRBJ2-2; v_call: TRBV9; d_call: TRBD1; cdr3_nt: TGTGCCAGCAGCTCCACAGGGGTCCCTCAATTCGGGGAGCTGTTTTTT; cdr3_aa: CASSSTGVPQFGELFF
clone_size: many; j_call: TRBJ1-1; v_call: TRBV9; d_call: -; cdr3_nt: TGTGCCAGCAGCAGAGGCGGAGCGGTGAACACTGAAGCTTTCTTT; cdr3_aa: CASSRGGAVNTEAFF
clone_size: few; j_call: TRBJ2-5; v_call: TRBV9; d_call: TRBD2; cdr3_nt: TGTGCCAGCAGCCCGGGACTAGCGGGGGGCCAAGAGACCCAGTACTTC; cdr3_aa: CASSPGLAGGQETQYF
clone_size: many; j_call: TRBJ2-7; v_call: TRBV9; d_call: -; cdr3_nt: TGTGCCAGCAGCGTAAGTGGAAGGGTCTACGAGCAGTACTTC; cdr3_aa: CASSVSGRVYEQYF
clone_size: many; j_call: TRBJ2-7; v_call: TRBV9; d_call: -; cdr3_nt: TGTGCCAGCAGCGTAGGGGGGGACAGTGGCTACGAGCAGTACTTC; cdr3_aa: CASSVGGDSGYEQYF
clone_size: many; j_call: TRBJ2-1; v_call: TRBV9; d_call: TRBD2; cdr3_nt: TGTGCCAGCAGCGTAGTCCCGGGGGGGTCCTACAATGAGCAGTTCTTC; cdr3_aa: CASSVVPGGSYNEQFF
clone_size: many; j_call: TRBJ2-2; v_call: TRBV9; d_call: -; cdr3_nt: TGTGCCAGCAGCGTAGAGGCAGCGAACACCGGGGAGCTGTTTTTT; cdr3_aa: CASSVEAANTGELFF
clone_size: many; j_call: TRBJ2-7; v_call: TRBV9; d_call: -; cdr3_nt: TGTGCCAGCAGCGCAGGAGGCGGAACCCTCCTTGGAGAGCAGTACTTC; cdr3_aa: CASSAGGGTLLGEQYF
clone_size: many; j_call: TRBJ2-1; v_call: TRBV9; d_call: -; cdr3_nt: TGTGCCAGCAGCCCCGGGAACACACTTCTCAATGAGCAGTTCTTC; cdr3_aa: CASSPGNTLLNEQFF
clone_size: few; j_call: TRBJ2-7; v_call: TRBV9; d_call: TRBD2; cdr3_nt: TGTGCCAGCAGCGAGGGACTAGCGGTTACCTACGAGCAGTACTTC; cdr3_aa: CASSEGLAVTYEQYF
clone_size: many; j_call: TRBJ1-1; v_call: TRBV9; d_call: -; cdr3_nt: TGTGCCAGCAGCGTAGGATCCCGGGCTGAAGCTTTCTTT; cdr3_aa: CASSVGSRAEAFF
clone_size: many; j_call: TRBJ2-7; v_call: TRBV9; d_call: TRBD1; cdr3_nt: TGTGCCAGCAGCGTGGGACAGGGCAGAGCTAGTGAGCAGTACTTC; cdr3_aa: CASSVGQGRASEQYF
clone_size: many; j_call: TRBJ1-4; v_call: TRBV9; d_call: TRBD1; cdr3_nt: TGTGCCAGCAGCGTTCGACCAGATGGGACAGGGATAGGGGCAACTAATGAAAAACTGTTTTTT; cdr3_aa: CASSVRPDGTGIGATNEKLFF
clone_size: many; j_call: TRBJ1-1; v_call: TRBV9; d_call: TRBD1; cdr3_nt: TGTGCCAGCAGCAGACAGGGGGACGAGGACACTGAAGCTTTCTTT; cdr3_aa: CASSRQGDEDTEAFF